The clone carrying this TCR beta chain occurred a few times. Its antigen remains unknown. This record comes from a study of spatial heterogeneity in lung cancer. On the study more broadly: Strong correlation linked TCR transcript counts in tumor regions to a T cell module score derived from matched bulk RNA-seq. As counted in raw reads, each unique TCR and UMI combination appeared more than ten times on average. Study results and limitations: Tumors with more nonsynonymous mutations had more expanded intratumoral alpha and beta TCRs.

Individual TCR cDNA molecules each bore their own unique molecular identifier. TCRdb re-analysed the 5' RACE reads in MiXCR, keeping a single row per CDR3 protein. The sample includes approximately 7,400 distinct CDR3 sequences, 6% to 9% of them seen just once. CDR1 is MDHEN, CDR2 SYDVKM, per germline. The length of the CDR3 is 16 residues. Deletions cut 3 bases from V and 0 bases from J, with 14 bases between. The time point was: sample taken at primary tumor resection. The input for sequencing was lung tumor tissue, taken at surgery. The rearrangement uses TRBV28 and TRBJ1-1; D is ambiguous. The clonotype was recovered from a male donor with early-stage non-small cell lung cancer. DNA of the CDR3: TGTGCCAGCAGTTTCGCCCCCGGAGGGCTGAACACTGAAGCTTTCTTT. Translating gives CASSFAPGGLNTEAFF.